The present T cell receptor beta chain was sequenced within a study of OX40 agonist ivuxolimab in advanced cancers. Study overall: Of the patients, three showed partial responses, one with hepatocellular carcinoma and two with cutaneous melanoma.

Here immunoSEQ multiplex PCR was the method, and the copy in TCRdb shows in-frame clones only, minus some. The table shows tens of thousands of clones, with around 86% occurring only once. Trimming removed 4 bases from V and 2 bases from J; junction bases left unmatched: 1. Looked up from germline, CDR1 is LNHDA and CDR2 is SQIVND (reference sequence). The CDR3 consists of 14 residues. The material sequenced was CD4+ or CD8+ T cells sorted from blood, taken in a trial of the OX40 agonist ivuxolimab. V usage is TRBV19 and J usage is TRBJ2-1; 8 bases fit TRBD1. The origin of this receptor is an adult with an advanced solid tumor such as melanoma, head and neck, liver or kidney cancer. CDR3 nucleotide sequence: TGTGCCAGTAGTACGGGACAGGCCTACAATGAGCAGTTCTTC. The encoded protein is CASSTGQAYNEQFF.